This TCR beta chain stems from a study of shared clonotypes between healthy human individuals. Study at large: The donors, two women and a few men, were aged 18 to 49. CD8 memory received one plate per donor, CD8 naive two, CD4 memory three and CD4 naive three. Study findings and constraints: About 5.2% was the fraction of naive CD4 clonotypes found shared across several donors.

The study drew all its donors from Caucasian adults living in Nashville, Tennessee. Data came from immunoSEQ multiplex PCR; TCRdb stores just in-frame clones and leaves some out. The sample has 2 million or so clones, 85% to 95% seen once. V shed 0 bases and J 4 bases; nucleotides not matched to a gene: 6. From germline, CDR1 is GTSNPN and CDR2 SVGIG (reference sequence). The CDR3 length is 15 residues. As for this clone: The antigen is not known.

The sequence came from a man aged 18 to 35 in good health. The sample consisted of naive CD4+ T cells sorted from blood. Subset reported: CD45RA+ positively selected. The chain has TRBV30 and TRBJ1-5, with 7 bases lining up with TRBD1. The CDR3 DNA reads TGTGCCTGGAGTGTAGCAGGGGGTGGTAATCAGCCCCAGCATTTT. It yields the protein CAWSVAGGGNQPQHF.